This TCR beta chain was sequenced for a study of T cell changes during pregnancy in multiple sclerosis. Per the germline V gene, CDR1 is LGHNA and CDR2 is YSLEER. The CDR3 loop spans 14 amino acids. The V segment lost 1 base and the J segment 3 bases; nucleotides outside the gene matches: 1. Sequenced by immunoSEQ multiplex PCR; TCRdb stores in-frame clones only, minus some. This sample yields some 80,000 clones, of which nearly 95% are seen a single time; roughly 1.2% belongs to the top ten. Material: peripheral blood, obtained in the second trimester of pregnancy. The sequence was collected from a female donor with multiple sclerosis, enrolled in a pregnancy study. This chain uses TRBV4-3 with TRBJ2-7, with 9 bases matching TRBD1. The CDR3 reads CASSQVTGGYEQYF. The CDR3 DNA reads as TGCGCCAGCAGCCAAGTGACAGGGGGCTACGAGCAGTACTTC.